The 26 T cell receptor beta chains presented below share a single source sample, sequenced in a study of shared clonotypes between healthy human individuals. The naive CD8 fraction comprised CD45RO-negative cells positively selected for CCR7 and excluded terminally differentiated effector memory CD45RA+ cells. Clones were read by immunoSEQ multiplex PCR, and TCRdb kept only the in-frame ones, dropping some. The data show approximately 2,200,000 clones, with just over 90% seen just once and about 1.8% held by the top ten. Sequencing was done on a sample of naive CD8+ T cells from PBMCs. These receptors were taken from a man aged 18 to 29 in good health. Some clones in this sample may be carry-over from other donors' samples.

V gene TRBV27 combines with J gene TRBJ1-2; 9 bases fit TRBD1. The germline CDR1 and CDR2 sequences are MNHEY and SMNVEV (reference sequence). J lost 8 bases, V lost 6 bases, and 7 bases had no gene match. The CDR3 is 13 residues long. CDR3 nucleotide sequence: TGTGCCAGCAGGCCTCGGACAGGGGAGGGCTACACCTTC. It specifies CASRPRTGEGYTF.

The gene calls are TRBV19 and TRBJ2-1; the match to TRBD1 covers 9 bases. Germline loops: CDR1 LNHDA, CDR2 SQIVND (reference sequence). Trimming removed 3 bases from V and 5 bases from J; junction bases left unmatched: 5. The CDR3 extends over 15 amino acids. The CDR3 region is CASSMGTGTNNEQFF. The CDR3 bases are TGTGCCAGTAGTATGGGGACAGGGACGAACAATGAGCAGTTCTTC.

In this sample, this clone turned up a few times. The chain recombines TRBV29-1 with TRBJ1-1; D uncertain. CDR1 is SQVTM, CDR2 ANQGSEA, per germline. Trimming cost V 4 bases and J 5 bases, with 11 bases left between them. This CDR3 has 12 residues. CDR3 nucleotides: TGCAGCGTTGTCCTTGTGGGGACTGAAGCTTTCTTT. This gives the protein CSVVLVGTEAFF.

V is TRBV29-1 and J is TRBJ2-7; 13 bases match TRBD2. Germline-derived CDR1 and CDR2 are SQVTM and ANQGSEA. Trimming removed 4 bases from V and 6 bases from J; junction bases left unmatched: 6. CDR3 size: 14 residues. DNA of the CDR3: TGCAGCGTTGCCGGACTAGCGGGAGACGCCGAGCAGTACTTC. Translated, it gives CSVAGLAGDAEQYF.

Comments on this clone: The same CDR3 arises from other DNA sequences in this sample as well. CDR3 in amino acids: CASSLSDTQYF. The CDR3 region has the DNA TGTGCCAGCAGCCTTTCAGATACGCAGTATTTT. The rearrangement joins TRBV28 to TRBJ2-3; D uncertain. The CDR3 contains 11 residues. Germline V gene lookup returns CDR1 MDHEN and CDR2 SYDVKM. The ends were cut back, 6 bases at V and 4 bases at J, with 5 bases in the middle.

V usage is TRBV4-3 and J usage is TRBJ2-1; 9 bases line up with TRBD2. CDR3 length: 14 residues. CDR1 LGHNA and CDR2 YSLEER come from the germline V gene. V was pared by 4 bases and J by 9 bases, with 7 bases of the junction left unmatched. CDR3 nucleotides: TGCGCCAGCAGCCCAGGGACTAGCTTTACTGAGCAGTTCTTC. Translation: CASSPGTSFTEQFF.

V gene TRBV27 combines with J gene TRBJ2-7; 10 positions match TRBD2. Germline assignment: CDR1 MNHEY and CDR2 SMNVEV (reference sequence). CDR3 length equals 18 residues. The junction had 13 bases not matched to a gene; V was cut back by 3 bases and J by 2 bases. Written as DNA, the CDR3 is TGTGCCAGCAGTTTGACAGGGGCGACTAGCGGGTTGCCCTACGAGCAGTACTTC. It yields the protein CASSLTGATSGLPYEQYF.

V and J are TRBV11-2 and TRBJ1-2; D unresolved. CDR1 SGHAT and CDR2 FQNNGV come from the germline V gene. There are 14 residues in the CDR3. V lost 3 bases to trimming and J lost 4 bases, with 12 bases between them. CDR3 nucleotides: TGTGCCAGCAGCTTTAATAGTAACCCCTATGGCTACACCTTC. The encoded protein is CASSFNSNPYGYTF.

The chain is built from TRBV6-6 and TRBJ2-7, with D uncertain. V was cut by 6 bases and J by 4 bases, with 10 bases left in between. The CDR3 runs to 12 residues. From germline, CDR1 is MNHNY and CDR2 SVGAGI (reference sequence). CDR3 sequence: CASSKLSYEQYF. DNA for the CDR3: TGTGCCAGCAGCAAACTATCTTACGAGCAGTACTTC.

The chain has TRBV9 and TRBJ2-7; 8 bases fit TRBD1. V trimming: 0 bases; J trimming: 2 bases; junction bases outside the gene matches: 22. Germline V gives CDR1 SGDLS, CDR2 YYNGEE. This CDR3 comprises 21 residues. The CDR3 coding sequence is TGTGCCAGCAGCGTAGTATCCTTAGTCGAGACAGGGGTTACAACCACCTACGAGCAGTACTTC. Residues: CASSVVSLVETGVTTTYEQYF.

This chain links TRBV4-1 with TRBJ2-7, with 7 bases aligning to TRBD1. The CDR3 contains 15 residues. J was trimmed by 2 bases and V by 2 bases; bases with no gene match: 6. The germline CDR1 and CDR2 sequences are MGHRA and YSYEKL. The DNA of the CDR3 is TGCGCCAGCAGCCAAAGGTGGGACAGCCCCTACGAGCAGTACTTC. The encoded protein is CASSQRWDSPYEQYF.

The chain uses TRBV25-1 and TRBJ2-2; D possibly uses TRBD1 or TRBD2 (6 bases each). V was trimmed by 6 bases and J by 5 bases, leaving 13 bases between them. The CDR3 is made up of 14 amino acids. From germline, CDR1 is MGHDK and CDR2 SYGVNS. In DNA form, the CDR3 reads TGTGCCAGCAGCGGGGGCGCAGTGACCGGGGAGCTGTTTTTT. Amino acid sequence: CASSGGAVTGELFF.

V gene TRBV10-3 combines with J gene TRBJ2-7; 7 nucleotides agree with TRBD2. The CDR3 is 16 amino acids. CDR1 is ENHRY and CDR2 is SYGVKD in the germline V gene. Losses at the gene ends were 6 bases for V and 4 bases for J; bases not matched to a gene: 15. The CDR3 DNA is TGTGCCATCAGCGACCTGAAGGGCGGGAGTAGGTACGAGCAGTACTTC. Translating gives CAISDLKGGSRYEQYF.

The V and J genes are TRBV27 and TRBJ1-3, with a possible D match to TRBD1 (5 bases). The V gene lost 5 bases and the J gene lost 0 bases, with 14 bases spanning the gap. CDR3 length: 16 amino acids. CDR1 and CDR2 from the germline V gene are MNHEY and SMNVEV (reference sequence). CDR3 protein: CASSPNGGDSGNTIYF. Written as DNA, the CDR3 is TGTGCCAGCAGTCCCAATGGGGGTGACTCTGGAAACACCATATATTTT.

This chain connects TRBV4-1 to TRBJ2-5, with 9 bases that match TRBD2. The trim removed 4 bases at V and 4 bases at J, leaving 13 bases unmatched. CDR1 is MGHRA, CDR2 YSYEKL, per germline. CDR3 length equals 17 residues. As DNA, the CDR3 is TGCGCCAGCAGCCTAAGATTAGCGGGAGAGCTTGGAGAGACCCAGTACTTC. It is translated as CASSLRLAGELGETQYF.

This chain connects TRBV29-1 to TRBJ2-7; D not certain. V lost 5 bases, J lost 3 bases, and 14 bases lay in between. Germline CDR1 reads SQVTM; CDR2 reads ANQGSEA. The CDR3 length is 13 residues. For the CDR3, the DNA is TGCAGCGTTACACCGCCGGACGACTACGAGCAGTACTTC. It is translated as CSVTPPDDYEQYF.

The chain employs TRBV19 and TRBJ2-1, with D unresolved. This CDR3 has 15 amino acids. The ends were cut back, 6 bases at V and 8 bases at J, with 20 bases in the middle. CDR1 LNHDA and CDR2 SQIVND come from the germline V gene (reference sequence). CDR3 DNA: TGTGCCAGTAGAAAAACCGACGTCCATTTGGATGAGCAGTTCTTC. Protein product: CASRKTDVHLDEQFF.

This chain uses TRBV29-1 with TRBJ2-7; D is perhaps TRBD2 (6 bases). Germline V CDR1 and CDR2: SQVTM, ANQGSEA. Trimming cost V 0 bases and J 0 bases, with 12 bases left between them. The CDR3 is made up of 15 amino acids. DNA for the CDR3: TGCAGCGTTGAAGATGGAGGGGCCCTCTCCTACGAGCAGTACTTC. Protein sequence: CSVEDGGALSYEQYF.

The chain combines TRBV4-2 with TRBJ1-1, with D hard to call. Germline V gene sequence: CDR1 LGHNA, CDR2 YNFKEQ. The CDR3 contains 15 residues. V gave up 0 bases and J gave up 3 bases, with 11 bases separating them. CDR3 in amino acids: CASSQEDTADTEAFF. In DNA, the CDR3 is TGTGCCAGCAGCCAAGAGGATACAGCTGACACTGAAGCTTTCTTT.

The chain combines TRBV10-3 with TRBJ2-2; 11 nucleotides align to TRBD1. This CDR3 has 16 amino acids. Looked up from germline, CDR1 is ENHRY and CDR2 is SYGVKD. V lost 4 bases to trimming and J lost 4 bases; unmatched junction nucleotides: 5. The chain's CDR3 is CAISADRGQGTGELFF. The CDR3 DNA reads as TGTGCCATCAGTGCGGACAGGGGGCAAGGCACCGGGGAGCTGTTTTTT.

The chain is built from TRBV5-1 and TRBJ1-1; perhaps TRBD1 as D (5 bases). The CDR3 covers 16 residues. The V gene lost 4 bases and the J gene lost 0 bases, with 16 bases spanning the gap. Germline V gene lookup returns CDR1 SGHRS and CDR2 YFSETQ. The CDR3 nucleotides are TGCGCCAGCAGCATTGGGGCGGCGCAATTGAACACTGAAGCTTTCTTT. The encoded protein is CASSIGAAQLNTEAFF. The whole variable domain, filled in from reference TRBV5-1 and TRBJ1-1, reads KAGVTQTPRYLIKTRGQQVTLSCSPISGHRSVSWYQQTPGQGLQFLFEYFSETQRNKGNFPGRFSGRQFSNSRSEMNVSTLELGDSALYLCASSIGAAQLNTEAFFGQGTRLTVV.

This chain connects TRBV27 to TRBJ2-5; unclear D gene. V shed 4 bases and J shed 2 bases, with 14 bases lying between them. The CDR3 has 15 amino acids. The V gene's germline CDR1 is MNHEY and CDR2 SMNVEV (reference sequence). The CDR3: CASSSLGSSQETQYF. CDR3 sequence (DNA): TGTGCCAGCAGTTCCCTGGGGTCCAGTCAAGAGACCCAGTACTTC.

This clone was seen only once. The V call is TRBV5-1, the J call TRBJ2-3, with D perhaps TRBD1 (5 bases). CDR3 length: 15 residues. Germline V gene data show CDR1 as SGHRS and CDR2 as YFSETQ. Trimming took off 0 bases at V and 4 bases at J, with 12 bases between the two ends. The CDR3 is CASSLEQVGPDTQYF. Written as DNA, the CDR3 is TGCGCCAGCAGCTTGGAACAGGTGGGGCCAGATACGCAGTATTTT.

The chain recombines TRBV14 with TRBJ2-7, with D uncertain. Germline V gene sequence: CDR1 SGHDN, CDR2 FVKESK. There are 14 residues in the CDR3. Trimming took off 4 bases at V and 0 bases at J, with 10 bases between the two ends. CDR3 nucleotides: TGTGCCAGCAGCCGTAGACGGAGCTCCTACGAGCAGTACTTC. Translated: CASSRRRSSYEQYF. Full variable domain (rest looked up from reference TRBV14 and TRBJ2-7): EAGVTQFPSHSVIEKGQTVTLRCDPISGHDNLYWYRRVMGKEIKFLLHFVKESKQDESGMPNNRFLAERTGGTYSTLKVQPAELEDSGVYFCASSRRRSSYEQYFGPGTRLTVT.

The CDR3 sequence: CASSGTRVETQYF. The CDR3 DNA is TGTGCCAGCAGTGGGACTAGAGTAGAGACCCAGTACTTC. The rearrangement links TRBV6-5 to TRBJ2-5; the match to TRBD2 covers 8 bases. CDR1 and CDR2 (germline): MNHEY, SVGAGI. There are 13 residues in the CDR3. The ends lost 5 bases at V and 4 bases at J; junction bases unmatched: 3.

This clone was seen a single time. This sequence joins TRBV19 and TRBJ1-3; no clear D gene. The CDR3 has 14 residues. Per the germline V gene, CDR1 is LNHDA and CDR2 is SQIVND (reference sequence). V was clipped by 7 bases and J by 4 bases, with 14 bases between them. CDR3 DNA sequence: TGTGCCAGTACCTGGGAAACCTCCGGAAACACCATATATTTT. This sequence encodes CASTWETSGNTIYF.